A selection of T cell receptor beta chains follows, all from one sample in a study of cytomegalovirus exposure and HLA in healthy donors. Sequencing used immunoSEQ multiplex PCR; TCRdb keeps in-frame clones, though not all of them. The sample holds 110,000 or so clones, more than 70% seen once. Input material: PBMCs. All receptors derive from a man in his fifties in good health and CMV-seropositive. The CDR3 runs from the conserved cysteine through the conserved F or W. A D gene is named only where the DNA matches it firmly. Clone size is given for some rows only: seen once, a few or many times, or a class if the clone is expanded.

V gene,CDR3 length,clone size,J gene,D gene,CDR3 DNA,CDR3 protein
TRBV18,16,once,TRBJ1-5,TRBD1,TGTGCCAGCTCACCAAGGTCAGGGGGCCTCAATCAGCCCCAGCATTTT,CASSPRSGGLNQPQHF
TRBV2,14,once,TRBJ2-7,TRBD1,TGTGCCAGCAGAATAAGAGGACAGGGAGGCGAGCAGTACTTC,CASRIRGQGGEQYF
TRBV5-1,16,once,TRBJ1-3,TRBD1,TGCGCCAGCAGTCAGGAGGGGGCCAACAGGGGAAACACCATATATTTT,CASSQEGANRGNTIYF
TRBV7-9,13,-,TRBJ2-1,TRBD2,TGTGCCAGCAGGACCGGGGGGGGAGATGAGCAGTTCTTC,CASRTGGGDEQFF
TRBV18,14,-,TRBJ1-5,-,TGTGCCAGCTCACCAAACACGGAGTATCAGCCCCAGCATTTT,CASSPNTEYQPQHF
TRBV27,14,-,TRBJ2-2,TRBD2,TGTGCCACCAGGACTAGCACGTCCACCGGGGAGCTGTTTTTT,CATRTSTSTGELFF
TRBV11-2,15,-,TRBJ2-2,TRBD2,TGTGCCAGCAGCTATAGCGGGGGGGCGGACGGGGAGCTGTTTTTT,CASSYSGGADGELFF
TRBV19,13,-,TRBJ1-4,-,TGTGCCAGTAGTATATGGCGGGAAGAAAAACTGTTTTTT,CASSIWREEKLFF
TRBV14,16,-,TRBJ2-1,TRBD1,TGTGCCAGCAGCCAAGGTGTGGACAGGGGGAATGGAGAGCAGTTCTTC,CASSQGVDRGNGEQFF
TRBV7-9,15,-,TRBJ1-6,-,TGTGCCAGCAGCCCTCATGGACAGATTAATTCACCCCTCCACTTT,CASSPHGQINSPLHF
TRBV19,15,-,TRBJ1-2,TRBD1,TGTGCCAGTAGTCCACAGGGGACAGGGGAAAGTGGCTACACCTTC,CASSPQGTGESGYTF
TRBV28,14,-,TRBJ2-5,-,TGTGCCAGCAGTATGGGGGACATTAAAGAGACCCAGTACTTC,CASSMGDIKETQYF